The 12 T cell receptor beta chains listed next were all sequenced from one sample in a study of spatial heterogeneity in lung cancer. MiXCR was run by TCRdb on the 5' RACE reads, yielding one entry per CDR3 protein. The sample contains 30,000 to 50,000 distinct CDR3 sequences, around 5.8% of which appear only once. Time point here: sample taken at primary tumor resection. Sequencing was performed on whole RNA extracted from tumor and nontumor lung tissue, or from frozen PBMC, and the material was left unsorted. The input for sequencing was PBMCs, taken at surgery. Source of these receptors: a male donor with early-stage non-small cell lung cancer.

The J gene is TRBJ1-5, the V gene TRBV20-1; a weak D match, TRBD1 (5 bases). V lost 6 bases to trimming and J lost 0 bases, with 12 bases between them. CDR3 length: 14 amino acids. Per germline, CDR1 DFQATT and CDR2 SNEGSKA (reference sequence). CDR3 coding DNA: TGCAGTGCCAAGGGACGCGATAGCAATCAGCCCCAGCATTTT. Its protein is CSAKGRDSNQPQHF.

This clonotype was observed many times. The CDR3 loop reads CAISDYSRNTIYF. The CDR3 bases are TGTGCCATCAGTGATTACAGCCGAAACACCATATATTTT. V usage is TRBV10-3 and J usage is TRBJ1-3; D not resolved. The V gene lost 3 bases and the J gene lost 5 bases, with 8 bases spanning the gap. The CDR3 length is 13 residues. Germline V gene sequence: CDR1 ENHRY, CDR2 SYGVKD.

This clonotype has ten or more counts. This chain joins TRBV28 and TRBJ1-2; unclear D gene. Germline V gene sequence: CDR1 MDHEN, CDR2 SYDVKM. The CDR3 totals 16 residues. Deletions cut 3 bases from V and 0 bases from J, with 14 bases between. DNA for the CDR3: TGTGCCAGCAGTTTTTGGGGTAGGCGGGCTAACTATGGCTACACCTTC. Translating it yields CASSFWGRRANYGYTF.

This clonotype has ten or more counts. The chain has TRBV7-2 and TRBJ2-7, with 9 bases lining up with TRBD2. Germline CDR1 reads SGHTA; CDR2 reads FQGNSA. V dropped 1 base and J dropped 3; count of bases not matched to a gene: 7. The CDR3 extends over 16 amino acids. CDR3 region: CASSLGGGGALYEQYF. CDR3 in DNA: TGTGCCAGCAGCTTAGGTGGCGGGGGGGCCCTCTACGAGCAGTACTTC.

Only a few counts were recorded for this clonotype. J is TRBJ2-1 and V is TRBV10-3; tentatively, D is TRBD1 or TRBD2 (6 bases each). The ends were cut back, 0 bases at V and 8 bases at J, with 17 bases in the middle. The CDR3 sequence is 16 residues long. Germline V CDR1 and CDR2: ENHRY, SYGVKD. This chain's CDR3 is CAISESPWGARDEQFF. CDR3 sequence (DNA): TGTGCCATCAGTGAGTCGCCATGGGGGGCCAGAGATGAGCAGTTCTTC.

The sample holds many counts of this clonotype. Germline is not matched at one junction end, which may reflect a read error. This chain joins TRBV15 and TRBJ1-1; a possible D gene is TRBD1 (6 bases). Germline CDR1 LNHNV, CDR2 YYDKDF (reference sequence). The CDR3 consists of 13 residues. The CDR3 DNA sequence: TGTGCCACCAGCAGAGATAGTACCGGACAGCACTATTTT. Its protein is CATSRDSTGQHYF.

This clonotype was counted many times. The chain uses TRBV11-3 and TRBJ2-7; D remains unclear. The CDR3 totals 13 residues. Trimming took 0 bases from V and 6 from J, leaving 9 bases between them. The germline V gene has CDR1 SGHNT and CDR2 YENEEA. The CDR3 here is CASSLDGTAEQYF. DNA of the CDR3: TGTGCCAGCAGCTTAGATGGCACAGCCGAGCAGTACTTC.

This clonotype occurred many times. The chain couples TRBV6-2 or TRBV6-3 to TRBJ2-7; D may be TRBD1 (5 bases). CDR1 and CDR2 from the germline V gene are MNHEY and SVGEGT. With 0 bases removed from V and 2 bases from J, the gap between germline ends came to 14 bases. This CDR3 is 16 amino acids long. In DNA, the CDR3 is TGTGCCAGCAGTTACTCGAATAAGGACATCACCTACGAGCAGTACTTC. Translating it yields CASSYSNKDITYEQYF.

This clonotype was counted many times. V usage is TRBV14 and J usage is TRBJ2-5, with D hard to call. CDR1 and CDR2 from the germline V gene are SGHDN and FVKESK. The length of the CDR3 is 11 residues. Deletions cut 0 bases from V and 5 bases from J, with 1 base between. The CDR3 loop is CASSQEETQYF. The CDR3 coding sequence is TGTGCCAGCAGCCAAGAGGAGACCCAGTACTTC.

This clonotype was seen ten or more times. Here the CDR3 DNA reads TGTGCCAGCAGCCAAGAGAGGGGCCAGGGTTTCGATCCCCTCCACTTT. Amino acid sequence: CASSQERGQGFDPLHF. The gene calls are TRBV4-2 and TRBJ1-6, with D possibly matching TRBD1 (5 bases). Germline values: CDR1 LGHNA, CDR2 YNFKEQ. V lost 0 bases to trimming and J lost 13 bases, with 19 bases between them. There are 16 residues in the CDR3.

This clonotype has just a few counts. The chain combines TRBV27 with TRBJ1-6; 8 nucleotides agree with TRBD1. V was clipped by 7 bases and J by 7 bases; unmatched bases: 6. This CDR3 region has 14 residues. Germline CDR1 reads MNHEY; CDR2 reads SMNVEV (reference sequence). The DNA of the CDR3 is TGTGCCAGCAAAACACAGGGGGGGAATTCACCCCTCCACTTT. Translating gives CASKTQGGNSPLHF.

This chain links TRBV10-2 with TRBJ1-2; D is unclear. V dropped 7 bases and J dropped 0 bases, with 12 bases sitting between them. Germline V lookup: CDR1 WSHSY, CDR2 SAAADI. The CDR3 runs 14 residues. CDR3 sequence (DNA): TGCGCCAGCACAATAGGGCCGGCTAACTATGGCTACACCTTC. This gives the protein CASTIGPANYGYTF.